This T cell receptor beta chain was identified during a study of T cells in Graves' hyperthyroidism and ophthalmopathy. What was amplified from RNA transcripts were TCR beta CDR3 regions. Initially, a first-round RT-PCR of the TCR CDR3 employed the HTBI primer set. MiXCR was run by TCRdb on the multiplex PCR reads, yielding one entry per CDR3 protein. This sample carries roughly 700,000 distinct CDR3 sequences, about 14% of them seen once, and the ten largest clones take roughly 10%. The ends lost 7 bases at V and 4 bases at J; junction bases unmatched: 12. The CDR3 runs to 15 residues. CDR1 and CDR2 (germline): MGHRA, YSYEKL. This clonotype has just a few counts. The target antigen is unknown. Study-level results: Clonotypes that were expanded in thyroid above 0.001 mostly appeared in blood too.

The clonotype originates from a woman aged 18-30 years with Graves' hyperthyroidism. The rearrangement links TRBV4-1 to TRBJ2-7, with TRBD2 identical over 8 bases. Sequencing was performed on blood. This CDR3 is CASTLSGKGSYEQYF. CDR3 nucleotide sequence: TGCGCCAGCACCCTTAGCGGGAAGGGATCGTACGAGCAGTACTTC.